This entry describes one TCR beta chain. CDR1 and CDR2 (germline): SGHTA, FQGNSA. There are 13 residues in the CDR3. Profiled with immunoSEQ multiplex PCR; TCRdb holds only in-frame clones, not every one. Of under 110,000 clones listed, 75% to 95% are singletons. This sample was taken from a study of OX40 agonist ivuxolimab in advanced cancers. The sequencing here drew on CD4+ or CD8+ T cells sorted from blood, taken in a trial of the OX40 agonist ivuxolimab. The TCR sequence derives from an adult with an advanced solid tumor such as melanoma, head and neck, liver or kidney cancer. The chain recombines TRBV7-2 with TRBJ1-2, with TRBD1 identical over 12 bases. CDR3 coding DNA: TGTGCTATCCAGGGACAGGGGGCGAATGGCTACACCTTC. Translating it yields CAIQGQGANGYTF.